The 30 T cell receptor beta chains below all came from one sample that was sequenced in a study of T-cell reconstitution after alpha-beta-depleted transplantation in children. It was with unique molecular identifiers that the TCRbeta library was prepared. One entry per CDR3 protein, called by TCRdb with MiXCR from the PCR reads. The sample consists of more than 120,000 distinct CDR3 sequences, about 9% of them appearing once. Sequencing was performed on PBMCs, mostly from graft donor cells, taken 180 days after TCRalphabeta/CD19-depleted stem cell transplant. These receptors originate from a female patient aged 2 to 10 who had a stem cell transplant for congenital amegakaryocytic thrombocytopenia, so the T cells may come from the graft donor.

This clonotype occurred many times. The chain combines TRBV7-9 with TRBJ1-4; D possibly corresponds to TRBD1 (5 bases). Trimming stripped 2 bases from V and 4 bases from J, with 11 bases between. The germline V gene has CDR1 SEHNR and CDR2 FQNEAQ (reference sequence). The length of the CDR3 is 15 residues. This CDR3 reads CASSLSGDLNEKLFF. In DNA, the CDR3 is TGTGCCAGCAGCTTATCGGGGGACCTTAATGAAAAACTGTTTTTT.

This clonotype has more than one count but fewer than ten. The genes are TRBV28 and TRBJ2-1, with D unresolved. Germline V gene data show CDR1 as MDHEN and CDR2 as SYDVKM. The CDR3 runs to 14 residues. V was clipped by 0 bases and J by 1 base, with 4 bases between them. CDR3 in amino acids: CASSLWQSYNEQFF. DNA for the CDR3: TGTGCCAGCAGTTTATGGCAGTCCTACAATGAGCAGTTCTTC.

This clonotype was counted many times. The J gene is TRBJ1-3, the V gene TRBV12-3 or TRBV12-4; D gene uncertain. The V end lost 3 bases, the J end lost 6 bases, and 9 bases lay between the germline ends. This CDR3 contains 13 residues. DNA of the CDR3: TGTGCCAGCAGTTTTTCCCGTGTAAACACCATATATTTT. This gives the protein CASSFSRVNTIYF.

This clonotype was picked up many times. CDR3 protein: CASSLGTLNEAYNSPLHF. DNA for the CDR3: TGTGCCAGCAGCTTAGGGACTCTCAACGAGGCCTATAATTCACCCCTCCACTTT. The chain recombines TRBV11-3 with TRBJ1-6; D gene ambiguous. Deletions cut 1 base from V and 2 bases from J, with 15 bases between. This CDR3 region has 18 residues. Germline lookup yields CDR1 SGHNT and CDR2 YENEEA.

The chain is built from TRBV20-1 and TRBJ1-6; maybe TRBD1 (6 bases). Germline values: CDR1 DFQATT, CDR2 SNEGSKA (reference sequence). The CDR3 contains 14 residues. The V end lost 1 base, the J end lost 10 bases, and 14 bases lay between the germline ends. This CDR3 reads CSARGPRGASPLHF. CDR3 bases: TGCAGTGCTAGAGGACCGCGGGGGGCGTCACCCCTCCACTTT.

V and J are TRBV9 and TRBJ2-1; TRBD2 might be the D (6 bases). From germline, CDR1 is SGDLS and CDR2 YYNGEE. The CDR3 is 14 residues long. The germline V and J ends were trimmed by 2 bases and 6 bases, with 12 bases remaining between them. CDR3 sequence (DNA): TGTGCCAGCAGCGTCGGGACTTATGGCAATGAGCAGTTCTTC. It is translated as CASSVGTYGNEQFF. The full variable domain, its missing parts supplied by reference TRBV9 and TRBJ2-1, is DSGVTQTPKHLITATGQRVTLRCSPRSGDLSVYWYQQSLDQGLQFLIQYYNGEERAKGNILERFSAQQFPDLHSELNLSSLELGDSALYFCASSVGTYGNEQFFGPGTRLTVL.

Of note for this clonotype: A much bigger clone sits one base away, suggesting this may be a read error. A read error is likely, as this CDR3 ends without the conserved phenylalanine or tryptophan. The chain is built from TRBV29-1 and TRBJ2-3, with D perhaps matching TRBD2 (5 bases). CDR1 is SQVTM, CDR2 ANQGSEA, per germline. CDR3 length: 14 residues. Trimming removed 1 base from V and 0 bases from J, with 8 bases in between. The CDR3: CSVEGWTSTDTQYS. The CDR3, as DNA: TGCAGCGTTGAAGGGTGGACTAGCACAGATACGCAGTATTCT.

V gene TRBV12-3 or TRBV12-4 combines with J gene TRBJ1-3, with a tentative D call TRBD1 (6 bases). This CDR3 region has 14 residues. With 4 bases removed from V and 3 bases from J, the gap between germline ends came to 10 bases. The CDR3 here is CASSYRAFGNTIYF. As DNA, the CDR3 is TGTGCCAGCAGTTACAGGGCCTTTGGAAACACCATATATTTT.

The sample holds one count of this clonotype. V gene TRBV18 combines with J gene TRBJ1-6; D is undetermined. Germline V gene sequence: CDR1 KGHSH, CDR2 LQKENI. The CDR3 is made up of 15 amino acids. Trimming took 3 bases from V and 7 from J, leaving 13 bases between them. This chain's CDR3 is CASSPSPGGNSPLHF. In DNA, the CDR3 is TGTGCCAGCTCACCTAGTCCGGGCGGGAATTCACCCCTCCACTTT.

V gene TRBV20-1 combines with J gene TRBJ1-4; TRBD1 aligns across 7 bases. The CDR3 has 14 amino acids. Trimming cost V 3 bases and J 5 bases; bases outside gene matches: 6. The germline V gene encodes CDR1 DFQATT and CDR2 SNEGSKA (reference sequence). The CDR3 loop reads CSARATGINEKLFF. Here the CDR3 DNA reads TGCAGTGCTAGGGCGACAGGGATCAATGAAAAACTGTTTTTT.

This clonotype has a handful of counts. This chain connects TRBV14 to TRBJ2-1; TRBD1 matches 11 bases. The length of the CDR3 is 23 residues. Germline V gene lookup returns CDR1 SGHDN and CDR2 FVKESK. With 1 base clipped from V and 4 bases from J, the junction kept 24 bases outside the gene matches. CDR3 bases: TGTGCCAGCAGCCAAGCCGGGACAGGGGGTCAGGCTAGCGGTTCCCCTAGGTACAATGAGCAGTTCTTC. Residues: CASSQAGTGGQASGSPRYNEQFF.

This clonotype has ten or more counts. J is TRBJ2-2 and V is TRBV20-1, with 7 bases matching TRBD2. This CDR3 has 17 residues. Losses at the gene ends were 0 bases for V and 6 bases for J; bases not matched to a gene: 13. Germline V gives CDR1 DFQATT, CDR2 SNEGSKA (reference sequence). CDR3 sequence (DNA): TGCAGTGCTAGAGATTTTTTTGGCGGGAGAGGGTCCGGGGAGCTGTTTTTT. It codes for CSARDFFGGRGSGELFF.

Many counts were recorded for this clonotype. This rearrangement joins TRBV3-1 to TRBJ2-5; D tentatively reads TRBD1 or TRBD2 (5 bases each). Trimming took off 3 bases at V and 5 bases at J, with 13 bases between the two ends. The germline gives CDR1 LGHDT, CDR2 YNNKEL (reference sequence). The CDR3 has 14 residues. The CDR3 DNA follows: TGTGCCAGCAGCCAGGGACGGAACATTGAGACCCAGTACTTC. Its translation: CASSQGRNIETQYF.

Remarks on this clonotype: A much more abundant neighbour one base away suggests this may be a read error. The genes are TRBV29-1 and TRBJ2-2; no firm D call. This CDR3 has 13 amino acids. Per germline, CDR1 SQVTM and CDR2 ANQGSEA. In nucleotides, the CDR3 is TGCGGCGTTGGCCCCCGATTCAGCGGGGAGCTGTTTTTT. Amino acid sequence: CGVGPRFSGELFF.

Many counts were recorded for this clonotype. The genes are TRBV5-1 and TRBJ1-1; 9 positions match TRBD1. V lost 1 base and J lost 5; bases outside the gene matches: 6. From germline, CDR1 is SGHRS and CDR2 YFSETQ. The length of the CDR3 is 15 residues. The CDR3 loop reads CASSLLHRGQTEAFF. CDR3 DNA: TGCGCCAGCAGCTTGTTACACAGGGGGCAGACTGAAGCTTTCTTT.

The rearrangement joins TRBV7-9 to TRBJ2-1; 8 bases are shared with TRBD2. CDR3 size: 15 residues. Trimming at V came to 5 bases and at J to 4 bases, leaving 7 bases not matched to a gene. CDR1 is SEHNR and CDR2 is FQNEAQ in the germline V gene (reference sequence). CDR3 in DNA: TGTGCCAGCAGCGCCCCAGGCGGGAGGTACAATGAGCAGTTCTTC. This translates into CASSAPGGRYNEQFF.

A few counts support this clonotype. The CDR3 protein is CASSFMVEYEQYF. The CDR3 bases are TGCGCCAGCAGCTTTATGGTAGAGTACGAGCAGTACTTC. The rearrangement links TRBV5-1 to TRBJ2-7; no firm D call. V was pared by 2 bases and J by 4 bases, with 10 bases between. From germline, CDR1 is SGHRS and CDR2 YFSETQ. The CDR3 is 13 amino acids. The whole variable domain, filled in from reference TRBV5-1 and TRBJ2-7, reads KAGVTQTPRYLIKTRGQQVTLSCSPISGHRSVSWYQQTPGQGLQFLFEYFSETQRNKGNFPGRFSGRQFSNSRSEMNVSTLELGDSALYLCASSFMVEYEQYFGPGTRLTVT.

This clonotype was detected a few times. The chain combines TRBV2 with TRBJ2-5; D possibly corresponds to TRBD1 (6 bases). V gave up 6 bases and J gave up 3 bases, with 17 bases separating them. The CDR3 sequence is 15 residues long. Per germline, CDR1 SNHLY and CDR2 FYNNEI. CDR3 amino acids: CASSRSTGMKETQYF. The DNA of the CDR3 is TGTGCCAGCAGCCGCTCCACAGGGATGAAAGAGACCCAGTACTTC.

Many counts were recorded for this clonotype. The rearrangement links TRBV20-1 to TRBJ1-3; TRBD1 is a possible D gene (5 bases). CDR1 and CDR2 from the germline V gene are DFQATT and SNEGSKA (reference sequence). The CDR3 has 15 amino acids. V was clipped by 6 bases and J by 1 base, with 16 bases between them. Here the CDR3 DNA reads TGCAGTGCCCGTATGGGGACTCCATCTGGAAACACCATATATTTT. This gives the protein CSARMGTPSGNTIYF.

This clonotype was recorded at least ten times. The V and J genes are TRBV10-3 and TRBJ2-5; D gene uncertain. The CDR3 is 13 residues long. V lost 4 bases to trimming and J lost 2 bases, with 8 bases between them. From germline, CDR1 is ENHRY and CDR2 SYGVKD. The CDR3 nucleotides read TGTGCCATCAGTGTTTCACAGCAAGAGACCCAGTACTTC. This gives the protein CAISVSQQETQYF.

This clonotype occurred a few times. This chain links TRBV10-3 with TRBJ1-1, with D possibly TRBD1 on 6 matching bases. This CDR3 has 18 amino acids. The germline V gene encodes CDR1 ENHRY and CDR2 SYGVKD. The V end lost 0 bases, the J end lost 4 bases, and 21 bases lay between the germline ends. In nucleotides, the CDR3 is TGTGCCATCAGTGAGTCGAAGGCTTTCGGGGGGCTGATCACTGAAGCTTTCTTT. Its translation is CAISESKAFGGLITEAFF.

This clonotype was seen ten or more times. This chain links TRBV5-1 with TRBJ1-1; unclear D gene. Germline V gene data show CDR1 as SGHRS and CDR2 as YFSETQ. V lost 4 bases, J lost 0 bases, and 13 bases lay in between. The CDR3 length is 15 residues. In DNA, the CDR3 is TGCGCCAGCAGCCGACGTGGTCAGCTGAACACTGAAGCTTTCTTT. Protein: CASSRRGQLNTEAFF.

To note about this clonotype: A junction end diverges from the germline sequence, so it may reflect a read error. V and J are TRBV12-3 or TRBV12-4 and TRBJ2-4; 7 bases map to TRBD1. The CDR3 has 16 amino acids. Written as DNA, the CDR3 is TGTGCCAGCAGTTTGAAGGTCAGGGGGTCCAAAAACAGTCAGTACTTC. Its protein is CASSLKVRGSKNSQYF.

This clonotype was found many times. The V gene is TRBV6-1, the J gene TRBJ2-1, with 8 bases lining up with TRBD2. This CDR3 is 15 amino acids long. The V segment lost 6 bases and the J segment 0 bases; nucleotides outside the gene matches: 4. The germline V gene encodes CDR1 MNHNS and CDR2 SASEGT. The CDR3 protein is CASSSLADSYNEQFF. The DNA of the CDR3 is TGTGCCAGCAGCTCACTAGCGGACTCCTACAATGAGCAGTTCTTC.

The chain links TRBV29-1 to TRBJ2-5; TRBD2 is a possible D gene (6 bases). The CDR3 is made up of 14 amino acids. Germline assignment: CDR1 SQVTM and CDR2 ANQGSEA. DNA of the CDR3: TGCGCCAGGAGGGAAACCCGGGTAGCAGAGACCCAGTACTTC. Translation: CARRETRVAETQYF.

Ten or more counts support this clonotype. This rearrangement joins TRBV20-1 to TRBJ1-3; D may be TRBD1 (6 bases). V gave up 5 bases and J gave up 0 bases, with 11 bases separating them. The length of the CDR3 is 14 residues. The germline V gene encodes CDR1 DFQATT and CDR2 SNEGSKA (reference sequence). CDR3 DNA sequence: TGCAGTGCTGCGCAGGGGAACTCTGGAAACACCATATATTTT. Translated, it gives CSAAQGNSGNTIYF.

This clonotype was seen many times. The genes are TRBV27 and TRBJ2-7; 9 nucleotides agree with TRBD2. The V and J ends lost 7 bases and 2 bases, in that order; junction bases with no gene match: 6. The germline CDR1 and CDR2 sequences are MNHEY and SMNVEV (reference sequence). CDR3 length: 14 amino acids. The DNA of the CDR3 is TGTGCCAGCAAAGAGTGGACTAGCGCCTACGAGCAGTACTTC. Its protein is CASKEWTSAYEQYF.

The genes are TRBV7-9 and TRBJ2-1; the D gene is possibly TRBD1 (5 bases). CDR1 is SEHNR and CDR2 is FQNEAQ in the germline V gene (reference sequence). This CDR3 contains 13 residues. Trimming shortened V by 4 bases and J by 7 bases, and 11 bases separated the two germline ends. In DNA, the CDR3 is TGTGCCAGCAGCTACTGGACATTGAATGAGCAGTTCTTC. It translates to CASSYWTLNEQFF. The whole variable domain, filled in from reference TRBV7-9 and TRBJ2-1, reads DTGVSQNPRHKITKRGQNVTFRCDPISEHNRLYWYRQTLGQGPEFLTYFQNEAQLEKSRLLSDRFSAERPKGSFSTLEIQRTEQGDSAMYLCASSYWTLNEQFFGPGTRLTVL.

The chain joins TRBV6-2 or TRBV6-3 to TRBJ1-2, with D perhaps TRBD1 (6 bases). The CDR3 consists of 13 residues. Germline V gene lookup returns CDR1 MNHEY and CDR2 SVGEGT. The V end was cut by 2 bases, the J end by 10 bases, with 14 bases between. The DNA for the CDR3 is TGTGCCAGCAGTTACATTCAGGGGTTGAACTACACCTTC. Protein sequence: CASSYIQGLNYTF.

At least ten counts were recorded for this clonotype. This rearrangement joins TRBV20-1 to TRBJ2-1; D may be TRBD1 (6 bases). CDR3 length equals 15 residues. Germline-derived CDR1 and CDR2 are DFQATT and SNEGSKA (reference sequence). The V and J ends lost 6 bases and 2 bases respectively, with 17 bases between them. The CDR3: CSAPRGSAPYNEQFF. CDR3 bases: TGCAGTGCCCCGAGGGGGAGTGCGCCCTACAATGAGCAGTTCTTC.